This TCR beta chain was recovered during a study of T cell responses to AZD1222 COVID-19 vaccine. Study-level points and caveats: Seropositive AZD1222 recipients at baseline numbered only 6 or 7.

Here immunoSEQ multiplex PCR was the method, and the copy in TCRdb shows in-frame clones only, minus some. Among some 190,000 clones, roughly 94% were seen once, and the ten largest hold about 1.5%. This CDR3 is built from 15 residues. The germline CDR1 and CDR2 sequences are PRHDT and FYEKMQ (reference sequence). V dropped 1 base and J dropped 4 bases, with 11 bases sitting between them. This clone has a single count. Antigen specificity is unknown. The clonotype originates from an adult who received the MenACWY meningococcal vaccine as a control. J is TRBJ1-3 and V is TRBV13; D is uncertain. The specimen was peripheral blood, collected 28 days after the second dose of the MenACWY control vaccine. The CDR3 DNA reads TGTGCCAGCAGCTTAGCGGCAGGCTGGGGAAACACCATATATTTT. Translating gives CASSLAAGWGNTIYF.